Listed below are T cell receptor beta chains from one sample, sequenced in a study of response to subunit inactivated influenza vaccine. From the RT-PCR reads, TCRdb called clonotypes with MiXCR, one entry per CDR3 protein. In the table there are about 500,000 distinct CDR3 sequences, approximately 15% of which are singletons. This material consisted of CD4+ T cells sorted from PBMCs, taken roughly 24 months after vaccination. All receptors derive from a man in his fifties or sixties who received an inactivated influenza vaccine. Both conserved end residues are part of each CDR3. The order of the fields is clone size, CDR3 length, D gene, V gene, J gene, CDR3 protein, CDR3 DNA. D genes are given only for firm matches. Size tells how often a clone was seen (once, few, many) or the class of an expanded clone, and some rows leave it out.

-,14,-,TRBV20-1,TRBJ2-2,CSASQGGGTGELFF,TGCAGTGCTAGCCAGGGTGGTGGCACCGGGGAGCTGTTTTTT
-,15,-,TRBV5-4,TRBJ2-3,CASSLSWGVADTQYF,TGTGCCAGCAGCTTGAGTTGGGGCGTCGCGGATACGCAGTATTTT
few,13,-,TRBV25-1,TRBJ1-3,CASSDFSGNTIYF,TGTGCCAGCAGTGATTTCTCTGGAAACACCATATATTTT
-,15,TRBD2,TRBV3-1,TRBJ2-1,CASSFRGGSDNEQFF,TGTGCCAGCAGCTTCCGGGGGGGCTCGGATAATGAGCAGTTCTTC
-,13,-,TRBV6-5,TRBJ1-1,CASSWGKNTEAFF,TGTGCCAGCAGTTGGGGGAAGAACACTGAAGCTTTCTTT
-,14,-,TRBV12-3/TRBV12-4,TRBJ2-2,CASGTGSGTGELFF,TGTGCCAGCGGCACAGGGTCTGGCACCGGGGAGCTGTTTTTT
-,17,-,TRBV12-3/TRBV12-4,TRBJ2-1,CASSLARSRDPYNEQFF,TGTGCCAGCAGTTTAGCGCGGTCCAGGGACCCCTACAATGAGCAGTTCTTC
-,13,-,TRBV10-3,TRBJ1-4,CAISERANEKLFF,TGTGCCATCAGTGAGAGAGCTAATGAAAAACTGTTTTTT
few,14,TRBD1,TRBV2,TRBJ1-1,CASRKDRINTEAFF,TGTGCCAGCAGAAAGGACAGGATAAACACTGAAGCTTTCTTT
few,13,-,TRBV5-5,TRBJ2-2,CASSGINTGELFF,TGTGCCAGCAGCGGGATAAACACCGGGGAGCTGTTTTTT
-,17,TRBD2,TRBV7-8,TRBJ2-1,CASSFGRRSGRENEQFF,TGTGCCAGCAGCTTCGGAAGGCGGAGCGGGAGGGAGAATGAGCAGTTCTTC
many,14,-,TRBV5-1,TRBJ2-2,CASSSGQFTGELFF,TGCGCCAGCAGCTCTGGACAGTTCACCGGGGAGCTGTTTTTT
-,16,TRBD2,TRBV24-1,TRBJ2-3,CATSDPLAGVADTQYF,TGTGCCACCAGTGATCCCCTAGCGGGAGTCGCAGATACGCAGTATTTT
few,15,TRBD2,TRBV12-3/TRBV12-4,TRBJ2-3,CASRRGGAPSDTQYF,TGTGCCAGCAGACGGGGGGGGGCGCCGTCGGATACGCAGTATTTT
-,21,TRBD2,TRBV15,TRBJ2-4,CATRRTPGEGFNPGAKNIQYF,TGTGCCACCAGAAGAACCCCCGGGGAGGGGTTTAACCCAGGTGCCAAAAACATTCAGTACTTC
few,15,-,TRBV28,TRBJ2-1,CASSLVDGLGWGQFF,TGTGCCAGCAGTTTAGTTGACGGCCTCGGATGGGGGCAGTTCTTC
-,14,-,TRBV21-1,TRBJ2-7,CASSKGGRGYEQYF,TGTGCCAGCAGCAAAGGAGGGAGGGGCTACGAGCAGTACTTC
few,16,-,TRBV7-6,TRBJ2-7,CASSSGPRGPKYEQYF,TGTGCCAGCAGCTCCGGCCCCAGGGGCCCTAAATACGAGCAGTACTTC
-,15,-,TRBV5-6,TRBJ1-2,CASSVGQLGDYGYTF,TGTGCCAGCAGCGTCGGACAGCTGGGCGACTATGGCTACACCTTC
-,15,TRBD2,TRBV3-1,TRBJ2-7,CASSQGTSVSYEQYF,TGTGCCAGCAGCCAAGGGACTAGCGTGTCCTACGAGCAGTACTTC
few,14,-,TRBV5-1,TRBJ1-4,CASSYSVPNEKLFF,TGCGCCAGCAGCTATAGTGTCCCAAATGAAAAACTGTTTTTT
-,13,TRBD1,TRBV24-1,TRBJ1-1,CATRDRGLTEAFF,TGTGCCACCAGAGACAGGGGGTTAACTGAAGCTTTCTTT
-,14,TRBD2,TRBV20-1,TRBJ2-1,CNAPLAGMYNEQFF,TGCAATGCTCCCCTAGCGGGGATGTACAATGAGCAGTTCTTC
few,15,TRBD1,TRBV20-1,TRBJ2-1,CSAPPDRGNHNEQFF,TGCAGTGCCCCCCCCGACAGGGGTAATCACAATGAGCAGTTCTTC
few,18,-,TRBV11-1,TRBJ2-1,CASSSRSVGVGSYNEQFF,TGTGCCAGCAGCTCACGAAGCGTGGGAGTGGGCTCCTACAATGAGCAGTTCTTC
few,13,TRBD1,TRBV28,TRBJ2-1,CASAKQGHNEQFF,TGTGCCAGCGCCAAACAGGGGCACAATGAGCAGTTCTTC
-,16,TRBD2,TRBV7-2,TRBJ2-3,CASSLVSGGPPDTQYF,TGTGCCAGCAGCTTAGTCTCGGGGGGGCCCCCAGATACGCAGTATTTT
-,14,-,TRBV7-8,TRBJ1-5,CASSLRTRNQPQHF,TGTGCCAGCAGCTTACGGACCCGCAATCAGCCCCAGCATTTT
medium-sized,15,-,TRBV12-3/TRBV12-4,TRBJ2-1,CASSLGGGAPNEQFF,TGTGCCAGCAGTTTAGGGGGTGGGGCCCCCAATGAGCAGTTCTTC
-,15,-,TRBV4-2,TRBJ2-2,CASSQELIVSGELFF,TGTGCCAGCAGCCAAGAACTCATCGTGAGCGGGGAGCTGTTTTTT
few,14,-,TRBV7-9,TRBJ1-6,CASSFGRVNSPLHF,TGTGCCAGCAGCTTCGGCCGGGTCAATTCACCCCTCCACTTT
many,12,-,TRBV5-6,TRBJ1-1,CASSLPNTEAFF,TGTGCCAGCAGCCTACCTAACACTGAAGCTTTCTTT